The TCR beta chain described here comes from a study of blood T cell repertoires in COVID-19 (dated by TCRdb to 2020 to 2022). For the study in its entirety: The collaborator samples originated in the United States, Italy and Spain and spanned the acute and convalescent phases of COVID-19. The material from the prospective study consisted of cDNA or gDNA derived from T cells, B-cell-depleted T cells, or PBMCs. The dataset comprised deeply sampled blood TCRbeta repertoires from subjects exposed to, actively infected with, or recovered from COVID-19. The repertoires were released in a freely available public database intended as a resource for research on the immune response to SARS-CoV-2. The samples were drawn from two sources: the first 160 participants of the ongoing ImmuneRACE study, and 1,000 to 1,500 subjects contributed by 6 global collaborators. Nearly every sample came with metadata listing a de-identified subject ID, COVID-19 status, age in years and sex. HLA class I and class II types, where available, came from metadata supplied by the sample provider rather than from assay-based typing. Points the paper makes about the study in general: How much clinical and demographic metadata was included differed by source and by participant, and the metadata was provided uncurated.

V loses 1 base of germline sequence and J loses 9 bases, and the interval between the two ends is 22 bases. The germline V gene (reference sequence) supplies CDR1 GTSNPN and CDR2 SVGIG. The CDR3 has 16 amino acids, counting the end cysteine and phenylalanine. The entry retains the CDR3 DNA only, 48 bases that are in frame from base 1. Whole blood was collected in K2EDTA tubes by collaborating institutions according to the institutions' own protocols. For TCRbeta analysis, collaborators shipped samples as frozen whole blood, isolated PBMCs, or DNA extracted from either of those sample types. On this clone: The antigen this receptor binds is unknown. Nothing much larger sits one base from this clone, and base qualities are not available.

TCRbeta CDR3 regions were amplified from genomic DNA by means of the immunoSEQ Assay, a bias-controlled multiplex PCR. Turning to the authors' computational methods: Nucleated cell counts per sample were estimated from amplification of reference gene primers within the assay. To quantify the absolute abundance of each unique TCRbeta CDR3 rearrangement, sequence reads were collapsed and filtered. For each sample, productive Simpson clonality was calculated as the square root of Simpson's diversity index across productive rearrangements. Imported from immuneACCESS, the table was reduced by TCRdb to in-frame sequences with V and J called. These copies leave out some clones; in studies compared against another copy, an unresolved V gene accounts for under half, and the cause of the remainder is not known. V and J calls plus clone size are reproduced from that table; the DNA served to infer D and trimming. In this sample the table shows around 50,000 clones, more than 70% of which occur a single time. Approximately 9.6% of the sample is held by the ten biggest clonotypes.

The receptor was derived from a man aged 50-60 years with active COVID-19. The sequenced sample consisted of peripheral blood. Here the chain combines TRBV30 and TRBJ2-1, with the D gene not confidently named. The CDR3 corresponds to CAWSGARLRSSGEQFF. The DNA sequence follows: TGTGCCTGGAGTGGGGCCCGGTTAAGGTCCTCCGGTGAGCAGTTCTTC.